This T cell receptor beta chain came from a study of T cell responses to AZD1222 COVID-19 vaccine. Study-level background: Analysis merged second doses at about 4 or about 12 weeks. Study-wide findings and caveats: Spike regions recognized by vaccine-associated CD4 TCRs spanned the protein, led by 160-218 and 743-854. Within unmutated variant regions lay the reported targets of nearly half of spike-specific TCRs.

As to this clone: The target antigen is unknown.

Here immunoSEQ multiplex PCR was the method, and the copy in TCRdb shows in-frame clones only, minus some. Of approximately 65,000 clones in the sample, 76% were seen once. The germline V gene encodes CDR1 SGHTA and CDR2 FQGTGA. V was pared by 0 bases and J by 5 bases, with 13 bases between. This CDR3 is built from 15 residues. The receptor was isolated from an adult in good health. The chain recombines TRBV7-3 with TRBJ2-5, with D maybe TRBD1 (6 bases). The material was peripheral blood, obtained on day 0 of AZD1222 vaccination. CDR3 loop: CASSLTSQGRETQYF. CDR3 coding DNA: TGTGCCAGCAGCTTAACCTCACAGGGTAGGGAGACCCAGTACTTC.